This T cell receptor (beta chain) originates from a study of OX40 agonist ivuxolimab in advanced cancers. At the level of the whole study: Ivuxolimab was a fully human IgG2 agonistic monoclonal antibody targeting the costimulatory receptor OX40 (CD134). Partial responses occurred in three dose-escalation patients, of whom one had hepatocellular carcinoma and two had cutaneous melanoma. Of the approximately 50 dose-escalation patients, hepatocellular carcinoma was present in about 20, melanoma in around 15, renal cell carcinoma in 9 and head and neck cancer in 9. The point of sequencing TCRbeta in the periphery was to test whether ivuxolimab changed TCR sequence diversity and drove clonal T-cell expansion. Intravenous ivuxolimab was administered to patients every 2 weeks at six dose levels: 0.01, 0.1, 0.3, 1.5, 3 and 10 mg/kg. A male proportion of around 81% and a mean age of approximately 55 years, ranging from about 23 to 79, were recorded for the dose-escalation cohort. Patients were allowed to have had prior anti-PD-1, anti-PD-L1 or anti-CTLA-4 therapy, and 40% to 45% of the dose-escalation patients had previously received checkpoint inhibitors. The paper describes the monotherapy dose-escalation part (N of about 50 patients) of the phase I trial of ivuxolimab. Overall results and qualifications from the work: At doses of 0.1 to 3.0 mg/kg, clonal expansion of both CD4+ and CD8+ blood T cells was observed from baseline to week 6. In the 0.1-3.0 mg/kg groups, partial responders were among the patients with the lowest normalized peripheral clonal expansion, particularly in CD8+ T cells. Low levels of normalized T-cell clonal expansion were also seen in some patients who did not respond. Antigen specificity was not determined for the clonally expanded peripheral T cells. After ivuxolimab, CD8+ T cells had more expanded clones than CD4+ T cells on average.

For this chain, trimming is 7 bases at the V end and 6 bases at the J end, and the number of junction bases without a gene match is 9. The CDR3 runs 15 residues from the cysteine to the phenylalanine. Here the CDR3 DNA is all that survives: 45 bases in frame from base 1. For CDR1 and CDR2, the germline V gene (reference sequence) lists MNHEY and SMNVEV. To sequence the TCRbeta CDR3 region, genomic DNA was isolated from the sorted cells. The immunoSEQ Assay was used for sequencing of TCRbeta CDR3 regions. TCRdb retrieved this table from immuneACCESS and kept in-frame rearrangements only. Not all clones are present; in checked studies, unresolved V genes account for under half, and no reason is known for the remainder. This sample lists fewer than 85,000 clones; around 82% were detected once. The ten biggest clones cover roughly 5.4% of the sample. Patients with autoimmune disease history or receiving systemic immunosuppression were excluded from the trial. In every dose cohort, peripheral blood was drawn for TCR sequencing at baseline, cycle 4 day 1, and cycle 7 day 1. The samples were taken from a phase I, first-in-human, multicenter, open-label dose-escalation trial of ivuxolimab. The trial enrolled adults with locally advanced or metastatic head and neck squamous cell, hepatocellular, melanoma or renal cell carcinoma. Before TCR sequencing, CD4+ T cells and CD8+ T cells were sorted from peripheral blood as separate populations.

Concerning this clone itself: It lacks a known antigen. It has no much larger one-base neighbor in the sample; base qualities were not kept.

The source of this sequence is an adult with an advanced solid tumor such as melanoma, head and neck, liver or kidney cancer. This sequence uses TRBV27 and TRBJ2-1, and 10 bases in between align with TRBD2. The source material was CD4+ or CD8+ T cells sorted from blood, sampled in a trial of the OX40 agonist ivuxolimab. The CDR3 region has the sequence CASKNRASGSNEQFF. The DNA sequence is as follows: TGTGCCAGCAAAAATAGGGCTAGCGGGAGCAATGAGCAGTTCTTC.